This T cell receptor (beta chain) was profiled in a study of blood T cell repertoires in COVID-19. Germline assignment: CDR1 MGHRA and CDR2 YSYEKL. V shed 5 bases, J shed 8 bases, and the junction held 17 bases outside the gene matches. The CDR3 has 16 amino acids. Assay: immunoSEQ multiplex PCR; the TCRdb copy retains only in-frame clones and omits some. The sample carries 160,000 or so clones, 70% to 90% recorded once. The specimen sequenced was peripheral blood. V is TRBV4-1 and J is TRBJ1-2; 7 nucleotides match TRBD1. The clonotype comes from a woman aged 65 to 85 with acute or convalescent COVID-19. The CDR3 DNA follows: TGCGCCAGCAGCTCAGGGATAGGGACAGTTAGTTTCGGCTACACCTTC. This sequence encodes CASSSGIGTVSFGYTF.